This is a list of T cell receptor beta chains from one sample in a study of kidney transplant recipient with SARS-CoV-2 infection. Each CDR3 protein gets one entry after TCRdb re-called the reads with MiXCR. The sample contains about 240,000 distinct CDR3 sequences, more than 25% of which appear only once. Sample: a blood sample, taken at baseline and around day 120 from a kidney transplant recipient. These TCRs come from a male patient aged 30 to 39 who had COVID-19 and was a kidney transplant recipient. Some T cells may possibly be graft donor cells. Each CDR3 is given with its conserved first and last residue. Fields, in order: D gene, V gene, J gene, clone size, CDR3 DNA, CDR3 protein. A D gene is named only where the DNA matches it firmly. Clone size is stated in some rows and not others, as once, few, many or a class when expanded.

>TRBD2|TRBV2|TRBJ2-7|many
TGTGCCAGCTTCGGACTAGCGGGACCTAGGTCCTACGAGCAGTACTTC
CASFGLAGPRSYEQYF
>.|TRBV5-4|TRBJ1-2|many
TGTGCCAGCTGGATGAACGTACCAGGAAAGACCTATGGCTACACCTTC
CASWMNVPGKTYGYTF
>.|TRBV12-3/TRBV12-4|TRBJ2-3|.
TGTGTCAGCAGAGAGACAAATACGCAGTATTTT
CVSRETNTQYF
>.|TRBV5-6|TRBJ1-2|many
TGTGCCAGCCACTCTCTCAATAGTCGAAAGACCTATGGCTACACCTTC
CASHSLNSRKTYGYTF
>TRBD1|TRBV5-6|TRBJ2-7|many
TGTGCCAGCAGCTTGCTAGGACAGGGGGTCTACGAGCAGTACTTC
CASSLLGQGVYEQYF
>TRBD1|TRBV7-3|TRBJ1-1|many
TGTGCCAGCAGCTTAGGGGTTGAGACAGGGCCGACTTTCTTT
CASSLGVETGPTFF
>.|TRBV3-1|TRBJ1-3|many
TGTGCCAGCAGCAACGCGAACTCCCATTTACACGCACGAAACACCATATATTTT
CASSNANSHLHARNTIYF
>.|TRBV23-1|TRBJ1-2|many
TGCGCCAGCAGTTATATCAAGCTACGCAGAAAGACCTATGGCTACACCTTC
CASSYIKLRRKTYGYTF
>.|TRBV7-2|TRBJ1-1|many
TGTGCCAGCAGGCCCTCACCGGACACTGAAGCTTTCTTT
CASRPSPDTEAFF
>.|TRBV3-1|TRBJ1-2|many
TGTGCCAGCAGCGGCCAACACACCCTTCGAAAGACCTATGGCTACACCTTC
CASSGQHTLRKTYGYTF
>.|TRBV7-2|TRBJ1-2|.
TGTGCCAGCAGCATTAACGACAGAGGCGGAAAGACCTATGGCTACACCTTC
CASSINDRGGKTYGYTF
>.|TRBV3-1|TRBJ2-3|many
TGTGCCAGCAGCCAAGCATCCAGAACGGCGCAGTATTTT
CASSQASRTAQYF
>.|TRBV3-2|TRBJ2-5|once
TGTGCCAGCAAGGCACGGGGGGGGGCCCAGTACTTC
CASKARGGAQYF
>.|TRBV7-9|TRBJ1-2|many
TGTGCCAGCAGCTGGAGTAAATACCATGGAAAGACCTATGGCTACACCTTC
CASSWSKYHGKTYGYTF
>.|TRBV7-6|TRBJ1-2|many
TGTGCCAGCAGCCTAAACCGAGGGGGAGGTAATTATGGCTACACCTTC
CASSLNRGGGNYGYTF
>TRBD2|TRBV6-1|TRBJ2-3|.
TGTGCCAGCAGTGAACGCGGGAGGGCCGCGGCAGATACGCAGTATTTT
CASSERGRAAADTQYF
>TRBD2|TRBV5-4|TRBJ2-7|many
TGTGCCAGCAGATTCCAAGCGGGAGATTACGAGCAGTACTTC
CASRFQAGDYEQYF
>TRBD2|TRBV5-6|TRBJ2-7|many
TGTGCCAGCAGCCGGGATCGGACTAGCCGCTACGAGCAGTACTTC
CASSRDRTSRYEQYF
>TRBD2|TRBV5-1|TRBJ2-5|many
TGCGCCAGCCAGGTCAGTGCTCGGGAGGTCCGAGAGACCCAGTACTTC
CASQVSAREVRETQYF
>TRBD2|TRBV25-1|TRBJ2-3|many
TGTGCCAGCAGTTTGGGGGCGGGAGGCGGCACAGATACGCAGTATTTT
CASSLGAGGGTDTQYF
>.|TRBV28|TRBJ2-1|.
TGTGCCAGCAGTTTTTCGTCTGTGAGGCGGACTGAGCAGTTCTTC
CASSFSSVRRTEQFF
>TRBD2|TRBV5-1|TRBJ2-7|many
TGCGCCAGCAGCCGGATCGGACTAGCAGGCGGCTACGAGCAGTACTTC
CASSRIGLAGGYEQYF
>.|TRBV4-2|TRBJ2-6|many
TGTGCCAGCAGCCAAGTTTTCTCTGGGGCCAACGTCCTGACTTTC
CASSQVFSGANVLTF
>.|TRBV7-7|TRBJ2-1|many
TGTGCCAGCAGCGCCTCCGACTTGTCCAATGAGCAGTTCTTC
CASSASDLSNEQFF
>.|TRBV25-1|TRBJ1-2|many
TGTGCCAGCAGTTCGCATGTAGAACTGGGAAAGACCTATGGCTACACCTTC
CASSSHVELGKTYGYTF
>.|TRBV7-9|TRBJ2-1|.
TGTGCCAGCAGCTTAGCGGGGCGAGGAGGTGAGCAGTTCTTC
CASSLAGRGGEQFF
>.|TRBV19|TRBJ2-1|few
TGTGCCAGTAGTATAGATCGTCGGGGGATCCGAGGCAATGAGCAGTTCTTC
CASSIDRRGIRGNEQFF
>.|TRBV11-3|TRBJ1-6|many
TGTGCCAGCAGCATCTCCCGCGGGTCCTATAATTCACCCCTCCACTTT
CASSISRGSYNSPLHF
>TRBD1|TRBV12-3/TRBV12-4|TRBJ1-4|few
TGTGCCAGCAATTTAGGAGGGACAGGGGTAGATAAACTGTTTTTT
CASNLGGTGVDKLFF
>.|TRBV6-5|TRBJ2-2|many
TGTGCCAGCAGATACTACACCGGGGAGCTGTTTTTT
CASRYYTGELFF
>.|TRBV5-5|TRBJ2-7|few
TGTGCCAGCAGCGGGGGCGAGTCGTACGAGCAGTACTTC
CASSGGESYEQYF
>.|TRBV20-1|TRBJ2-3|many
TGCAGTGCTAAAAACCGGGATAAGGGTGCAGATACGCAGTATTTT
CSAKNRDKGADTQYF
>.|TRBV4-1|TRBJ1-5|many
TGCGCCAGCAGCCAGAGGGAGGGTAATCAGCCCCAGCATTTT
CASSQREGNQPQHF
>.|TRBV19|TRBJ2-7|.
TGTGCCAGTAGTCAGGCCTACGAGCAGCACTTC
CASSQAYEQHF
>TRBD2|TRBV7-3|TRBJ2-1|many
TGTGCCAGCAGCCTGACTAGCGGGAGGGCCGGTGAGCAGTTCTTC
CASSLTSGRAGEQFF
>.|TRBV4-1|TRBJ2-7|many
TGCGCCAGCAGCAAACCTAGCGCCAGCTCCTACGAGCAGTACTTC
CASSKPSASSYEQYF
>.|TRBV7-2|TRBJ2-2|many
TGTGCCAGCAGCCGAGCGGGCTCGGGTACCGGGGAGCTGTTTTTT
CASSRAGSGTGELFF
>.|TRBV10-1|TRBJ1-2|many
TGTGCCAGCAGTACCTCGGTACGCTCTAGAAAGACCTATGGCTACACCTTC
CASSTSVRSRKTYGYTF
>TRBD2|TRBV7-9|TRBJ2-7|many
TGTGCCAGCAGCTCCCAGGGGGCTAGCGGGAGTTACGAGCAGTACTTC
CASSSQGASGSYEQYF
>TRBD2|TRBV6-5|TRBJ2-5|.
TGTGCCAGCAGTTACTCGGGGGAGGGAGCGGAGACCCAGTACTTC
CASSYSGEGAETQYF
>.|TRBV11-2|TRBJ2-3|.
TGTGCCAGCAGCGTACCCCGTTACGCAGATACGCAGTATTTT
CASSVPRYADTQYF
>.|TRBV6-5|TRBJ2-7|.
TGTGCCGGCAGTTGCTCATTCAGGGGCCAAAGGAGCTCCTACGAGCAGTACTTC
CAGSCSFRGQRSSYEQYF